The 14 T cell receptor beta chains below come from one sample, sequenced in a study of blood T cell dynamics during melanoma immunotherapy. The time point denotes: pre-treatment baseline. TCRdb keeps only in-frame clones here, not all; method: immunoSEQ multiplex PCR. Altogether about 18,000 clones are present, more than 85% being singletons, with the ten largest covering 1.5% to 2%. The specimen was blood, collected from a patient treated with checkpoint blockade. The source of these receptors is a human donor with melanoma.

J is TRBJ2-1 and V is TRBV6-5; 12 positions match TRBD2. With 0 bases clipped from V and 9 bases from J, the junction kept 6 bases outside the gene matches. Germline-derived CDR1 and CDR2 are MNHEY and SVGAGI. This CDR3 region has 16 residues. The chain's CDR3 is CASSYSLAGGRGEQFF. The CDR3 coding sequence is TGTGCCAGCAGTTACTCTCTAGCGGGAGGGCGGGGTGAGCAGTTCTTC.

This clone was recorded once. The CDR3 nucleotides are TGCGCCAGCAGCTTGGCCGCCGGGGGTTGGGAGCAGTTCTTC. It specifies CASSLAAGGWEQFF. This sequence joins TRBV5-1 and TRBJ2-1; D may be TRBD2 (6 bases). Germline assignment: CDR1 SGHRS and CDR2 YFSETQ. Trimming removed 0 bases at V and 10 bases at J, with 14 bases between. The CDR3 covers 14 residues.

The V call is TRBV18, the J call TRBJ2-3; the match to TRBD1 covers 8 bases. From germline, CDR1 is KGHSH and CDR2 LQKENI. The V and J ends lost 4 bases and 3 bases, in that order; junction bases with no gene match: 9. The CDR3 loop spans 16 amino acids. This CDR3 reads CASSRRDRPTTDTQYF. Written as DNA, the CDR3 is TGTGCCAGCTCACGGAGGGACAGGCCCACTACAGATACGCAGTATTTT.

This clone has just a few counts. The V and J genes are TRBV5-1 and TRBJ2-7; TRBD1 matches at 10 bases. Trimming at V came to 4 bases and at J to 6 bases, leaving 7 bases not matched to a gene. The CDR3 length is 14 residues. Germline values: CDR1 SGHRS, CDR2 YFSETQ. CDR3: CASSGDRGLSEQYF. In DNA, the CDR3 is TGCGCCAGCAGCGGGGACAGGGGATTGAGCGAGCAGTACTTC.

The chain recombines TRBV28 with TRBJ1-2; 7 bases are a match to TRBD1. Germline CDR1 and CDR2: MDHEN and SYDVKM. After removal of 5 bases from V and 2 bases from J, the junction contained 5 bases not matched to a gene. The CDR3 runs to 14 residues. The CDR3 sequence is CASSLLTGNYGYTF. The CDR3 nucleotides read TGTGCCAGCAGTCTGCTGACAGGGAACTATGGCTACACCTTC.

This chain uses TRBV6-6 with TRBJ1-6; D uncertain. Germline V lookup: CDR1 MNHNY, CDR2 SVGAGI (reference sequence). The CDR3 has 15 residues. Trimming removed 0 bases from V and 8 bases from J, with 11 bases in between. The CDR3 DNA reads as TGTGCCAGCAGTTACTCGAGAGGGATCTATTCACCCCTCCACTTT. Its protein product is CASSYSRGIYSPLHF.

Here the CDR3 DNA reads TGTGCCAGCAGTGACCAAACGGGGGGCCGCAATGAGCAGTTCTTC. The encoded protein is CASSDQTGGRNEQFF. The chain has TRBV6-4 and TRBJ2-1; D perhaps matches TRBD2 (7 bases). This CDR3 comprises 15 residues. Deletions cut 2 bases from V and 6 bases from J, with 14 bases between. Germline assignment: CDR1 MRHNA and CDR2 SNTAGT.

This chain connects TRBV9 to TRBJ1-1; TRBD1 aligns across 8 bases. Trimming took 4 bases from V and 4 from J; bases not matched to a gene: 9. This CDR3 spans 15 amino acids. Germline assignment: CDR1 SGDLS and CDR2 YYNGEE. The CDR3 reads CASSSQGTGGTEAFF. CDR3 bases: TGTGCCAGCAGCTCACAAGGGACAGGAGGCACTGAAGCTTTCTTT.

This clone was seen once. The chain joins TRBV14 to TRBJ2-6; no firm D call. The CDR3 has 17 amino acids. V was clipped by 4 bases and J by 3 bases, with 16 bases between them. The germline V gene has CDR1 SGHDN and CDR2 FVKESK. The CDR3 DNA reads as TGTGCCAGCAGCCTTCCTCACCCACGGCGTGGGGCCAACGTCCTGACTTTC. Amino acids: CASSLPHPRRGANVLTF.

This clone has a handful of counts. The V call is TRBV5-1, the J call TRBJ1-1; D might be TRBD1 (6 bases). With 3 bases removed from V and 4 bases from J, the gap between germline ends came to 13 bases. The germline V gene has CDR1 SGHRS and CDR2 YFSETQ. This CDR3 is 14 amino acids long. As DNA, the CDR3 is TGCGCCAGCAGCTCTACGGGGGCAGGCACTGAAGCTTTCTTT. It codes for CASSSTGAGTEAFF.

Here the CDR3 DNA reads TGTGCCAGCAGTGAACTTCGGACAGGGTTGAGTGGCTACACCTTC. Translating it yields CASSELRTGLSGYTF. The genes are TRBV6-1 and TRBJ1-2; 8 bases map to TRBD1. V lost 2 bases to trimming and J lost 7 bases; unmatched junction nucleotides: 9. The CDR3 runs 15 residues. CDR1 and CDR2 (germline): MNHNS, SASEGT.

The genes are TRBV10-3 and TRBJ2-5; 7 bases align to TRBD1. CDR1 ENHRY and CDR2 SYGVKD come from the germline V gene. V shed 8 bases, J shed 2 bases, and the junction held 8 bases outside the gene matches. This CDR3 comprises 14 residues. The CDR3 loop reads CAIRGTVLQETQYF. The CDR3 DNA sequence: TGTGCCATCCGAGGGACAGTTTTACAAGAGACCCAGTACTTC.

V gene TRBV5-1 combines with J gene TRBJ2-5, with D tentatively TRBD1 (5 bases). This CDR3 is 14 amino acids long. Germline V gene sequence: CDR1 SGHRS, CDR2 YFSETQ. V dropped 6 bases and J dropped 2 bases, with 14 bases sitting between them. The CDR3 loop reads CASNSGRQQETQYF. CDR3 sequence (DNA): TGCGCCAGCAACTCAGGGCGGCAGCAAGAGACCCAGTACTTC.

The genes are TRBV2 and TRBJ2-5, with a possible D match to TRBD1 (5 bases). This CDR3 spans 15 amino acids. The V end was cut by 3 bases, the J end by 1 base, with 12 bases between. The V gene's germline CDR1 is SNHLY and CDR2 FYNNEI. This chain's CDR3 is CASSEGQRPQETQYF. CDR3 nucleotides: TGTGCCAGCAGTGAGGGGCAAAGACCCCAAGAGACCCAGTACTTC. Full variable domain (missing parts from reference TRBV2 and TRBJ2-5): EPEVTQTPSHQVTQMGQEVILRCVPISNHLYFYWYRQILGQKVEFLVSFYNNEISEKSEIFDDQFSVERPDGSNFTLKIRSTKLEDSAMYFCASSEGQRPQETQYFGPGTRLLVL.